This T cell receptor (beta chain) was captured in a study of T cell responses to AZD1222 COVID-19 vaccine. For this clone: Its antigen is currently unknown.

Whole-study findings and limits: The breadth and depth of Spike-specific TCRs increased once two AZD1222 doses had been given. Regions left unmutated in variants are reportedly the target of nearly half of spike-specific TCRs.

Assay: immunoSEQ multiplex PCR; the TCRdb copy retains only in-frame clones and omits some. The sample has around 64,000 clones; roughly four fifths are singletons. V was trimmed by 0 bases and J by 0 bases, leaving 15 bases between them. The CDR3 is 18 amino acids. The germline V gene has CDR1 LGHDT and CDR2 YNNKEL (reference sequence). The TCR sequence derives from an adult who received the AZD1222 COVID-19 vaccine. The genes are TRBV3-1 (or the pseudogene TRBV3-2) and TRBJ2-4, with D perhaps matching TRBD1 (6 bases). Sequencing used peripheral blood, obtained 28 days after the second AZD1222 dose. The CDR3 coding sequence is TGTGCCAGCAGCCAAGAATGGGACACCCGATTAGCCAAAAACATTCAGTACTTC. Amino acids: CASSQEWDTRLAKNIQYF.